These 18 T cell receptor beta chains originate from one sample sequenced in a study of blood T cells in healthy people across ages. Combining a sample-barcoded 5' primer with a J-beta primer mix, a second PCR ran for roughly 7 to 12 cycles. TCRdb called the 5' RACE reads again in MiXCR, with one record for every CDR3 protein. Here the sample spans roughly 900,000 distinct CDR3 sequences, 25% to 35% being singletons. Material: blood. These receptors were collected from a woman of 80 years or more in good health.

The V and J genes are TRBV7-8 and TRBJ1-4; maybe TRBD1 (5 bases). V was clipped by 1 base and J by 14 bases, with 20 bases between them. This CDR3 is 15 amino acids long. Germline values: CDR1 SGHVS, CDR2 FQNEAQ. In DNA form, the CDR3 reads TGTGCCAGCAGCTTAGAGTGGGGGGGAGTTGGCAGTCTGTTTTTT. Its protein is CASSLEWGGVGSLFF.

This clonotype was recorded many times. The J gene is TRBJ2-3, the V gene TRBV18, with 11 bases aligning to TRBD2. The J segment lost 0 bases and the V segment lost 3 bases, leaving 2 bases of the junction unmatched. Germline V gene sequence: CDR1 KGHSH, CDR2 LQKENI. CDR3 length: 16 residues. The CDR3 sequence: CASSPGLAASTDTQYF. In DNA, the CDR3 is TGTGCCAGCTCACCGGGACTAGCGGCTAGCACAGATACGCAGTATTTT.

This clonotype was seen a handful of times. The chain carries TRBV18 and TRBJ1-6; D ambiguous. The CDR3 extends over 15 amino acids. V was cut by 2 bases and J by 13 bases, with 18 bases left in between. The V gene's germline CDR1 is KGHSH and CDR2 LQKENI. CDR3 in DNA: TGTGCCAGCTCACCAGACTCGAGACCAACTGCGCCCCTCCACTTT. Translation gives CASSPDSRPTAPLHF.

This clonotype has more than one count but fewer than ten. Being one base from a much bigger clone, this may be a read error. The V and J genes are TRBV12-3 or TRBV12-4 and TRBJ2-7, with 7 bases lining up with TRBD1. V trimming: 1 base; J trimming: 7 bases; junction bases outside the gene matches: 10. The CDR3 sequence is 15 residues long. CDR3 in amino acids: CASSLGDRNYNEQYF. DNA of the CDR3: TGTGCCAGCAGTTTAGGGGACAGAAACTACAATGAGCAGTACTTC.

This clonotype was counted ten times or more. CDR3 amino acids: CASGQQDQPQHF. CDR3 in DNA: TGTGCCTCCGGACAGCAGGATCAGCCCCAGCATTTT. J is TRBJ1-5 and V is TRBV2; D may be TRBD1 (6 bases). CDR1 is SNHLY, CDR2 FYNNEI, per germline. V lost 11 bases and J lost 5, with 13 bases in between. The CDR3 spans 12 residues.

The CDR3 DNA sequence: TGCGCCAGCAGCTCGGGGGAGGGCCACCGGGAGCTGTTTTTT. It is translated as CASSSGEGHRELFF. The rearrangement uses TRBV5-1 and TRBJ2-2; 7 bases align to TRBD2. V lost 3 bases and J lost 9; bases outside the gene matches: 8. Germline-derived CDR1 and CDR2 are SGHRS and YFSETQ. CDR3 size: 14 residues.

This clonotype was seen ten or more times. This chain links TRBV20-1 with TRBJ2-5, with D perhaps matching TRBD1 (7 bases). The CDR3 is 15 amino acids. Germline CDR1 is DFQATT and CDR2 is SNEGSKA (reference sequence). Trimming took off 0 bases at V and 11 bases at J, with 22 bases between the two ends. The CDR3 sequence is CSARDYNRGSREQYF. CDR3 coding DNA: TGCAGTGCTAGAGATTATAACAGGGGAAGTCGGGAGCAGTACTTC.

This clonotype has a handful of counts. The chain couples TRBV6-6 to TRBJ1-5; D not resolved. V was cut by 5 bases and J by 3 bases, with 11 bases left in between. CDR3 length equals 14 residues. Germline assignment: CDR1 MNHNY and CDR2 SVGAGI (reference sequence). The CDR3 protein is CASSNRGYNQPQHF. The CDR3 nucleotides are TGTGCCAGCAGTAATCGAGGGTACAATCAGCCCCAGCATTTT.

This clonotype was found a few times. This sequence joins TRBV2 and TRBJ1-1, with a tentative D call TRBD1 (5 bases). The V and J ends lost 9 bases and 6 bases respectively, with 17 bases between them. Germline V gives CDR1 SNHLY, CDR2 FYNNEI. This CDR3 spans 13 amino acids. The CDR3 DNA sequence: TGTGCCAGTCAACGGGACCCGGAGTCTGAAGCTTTCTTT. It codes for CASQRDPESEAFF. Combining the CDR3 with reference TRBV2 and TRBJ1-1 gives the whole variable domain EPEVTQTPSHQVTQMGQEVILRCVPISNHLYFYWYRQILGQKVEFLVSFYNNEISEKSEIFDDQFSVERPDGSNFTLKIRSTKLEDSAMYFCASQRDPESEAFFGQGTRLTVV.

The rearrangement joins TRBV6-5 to TRBJ1-2; D ambiguous. The CDR3 totals 14 residues. V was clipped by 4 bases and J by 8 bases, with 17 bases between them. Germline V CDR1 and CDR2: MNHEY, SVGAGI. The CDR3 reads CASSFLFGGEGYTF. The DNA of the CDR3 is TGTGCCAGCAGTTTTTTGTTCGGTGGGGAAGGCTACACCTTC.

Ten or more counts support this clonotype. V usage is TRBV6-1 and J usage is TRBJ2-7, with D perhaps matching TRBD1 (6 bases). The CDR3 contains 13 residues. Trimming cost V 4 bases and J 3 bases, with 10 bases left between them. Germline V CDR1 and CDR2: MNHNS, SASEGT. The CDR3 is CASSGRGGYEQYF. The CDR3 DNA follows: TGTGCCAGCAGTGGCAGGGGTGGCTACGAGCAGTACTTC.

This clonotype showed up just a few times. J is TRBJ2-6 and V is TRBV27; 10 bases are shared with TRBD1. This CDR3 region has 18 residues. The trim removed 5 bases at V and 0 bases at J, leaving 7 bases unmatched. Germline loops: CDR1 MNHEY, CDR2 SMNVEV (reference sequence). CDR3 sequence: CASSPGQGLFSGANVLTF. Written as DNA, the CDR3 is TGTGCCAGCAGTCCGGGACAGGGGCTTTTCTCTGGGGCCAACGTCCTGACTTTC.

This clonotype was recorded many times. The chain recombines TRBV12-3 or TRBV12-4 with TRBJ2-7; perhaps TRBD1 as D (5 bases). Between the trimmed V and J ends, which lost 5 bases and 5 bases, there was a span of 7 bases. The CDR3 is 11 residues long. The DNA of the CDR3 is TGTGCCAGCAGTCAGGGTGACGAGCAGTACTTC. Protein: CASSQGDEQYF.

Worth noting for this clonotype: Compared with germline, one end of the junction differs, possibly owing to a read error. The J gene is TRBJ1-4, the V gene TRBV11-2; 8 bases are a match to TRBD1. Germline CDR1 reads SGHAT; CDR2 reads FQNNGV. The CDR3 is made up of 16 amino acids. Here the CDR3 DNA reads TGTGCCAACAGCACGGGACAGGTAGCAACTAATGAAAAACTGTTTTTT. It translates to CANSTGQVATNEKLFF.

Remarks on this clonotype: A much larger clone differs by one base, so this may be a read error. The V call is TRBV3-1, the J call TRBJ2-1, with D perhaps matching TRBD2 (6 bases). The CDR3 is made up of 13 amino acids. V dropped 8 bases and J dropped 6 bases, with 14 bases sitting between them. The germline gives CDR1 LGHDT, CDR2 YNNKEL (reference sequence). The CDR3 coding sequence is TGTGCCAGCGGCCGGCAGGGAGGCAATGAGCAGTTCTTC. This codes for CASGRQGGNEQFF.

This clonotype was picked up many times. The CDR3 reads CATRVPTGPAGSTDTQYF. In DNA, the CDR3 is TGTGCCACCAGGGTTCCTACCGGGCCAGCGGGGAGCACAGATACGCAGTATTTT. The chain uses TRBV15 and TRBJ2-3; 7 nucleotides line up with TRBD2. The CDR3 is made up of 18 amino acids. With V trimmed by 6 bases and J by 0 bases, 15 bases remained unmatched. Germline assignment: CDR1 LNHNV and CDR2 YYDKDF (reference sequence).

This clonotype was detected ten times or more. The chain uses TRBV15 and TRBJ2-1; D not certain. Trimming shortened V by 1 base and J by 9 bases, and 7 bases separated the two germline ends. The CDR3 extends over 12 amino acids. Germline CDR1 is LNHNV and CDR2 is YYDKDF (reference sequence). The CDR3 loop reads CATSRVVGEQFF. The CDR3 DNA reads TGTGCCACCAGCAGAGTAGTAGGTGAGCAGTTCTTC.

CDR3 DNA sequence: TGTGCCAGCAGTTTAAATTTCCTCGGGAGCTATGGCTACACCTTC. As protein: CASSLNFLGSYGYTF. The chain recombines TRBV12-3 or TRBV12-4 with TRBJ1-2; no clear D gene. V shed 2 bases and J shed 4 bases, with 14 bases lying between them. The CDR3 extends over 15 amino acids.